Following are 18 T cell receptor beta chains from one sample sequenced in a study of blood T cell repertoires in COVID-19. Clones were sequenced by immunoSEQ multiplex PCR, and TCRdb holds only the in-frame ones, with some missing. Of some 270,000 clones in the sample, over 85% were seen once. Material for sequencing was PBMCs or T cells enriched from blood (not recorded which). All receptors derive from a woman aged 60-75 years who had recovered from COVID-19.

This clone was seen a few times. This rearrangement joins TRBV19 to TRBJ1-5, with D maybe TRBD1 (6 bases). V gave up 4 bases and J gave up 7 bases, with 11 bases separating them. CDR3 length equals 13 residues. Germline lookup yields CDR1 LNHDA and CDR2 SQIVND (reference sequence). The CDR3 nucleotides read TGTGCCAGTAGTACCCACAGGGAACAGCCCCAGCATTTT. Translating gives CASSTHREQPQHF.

The CDR3 here is CATLPAGSMNTEAFF. The DNA of the CDR3 is TGTGCCACTCTCCCGGCAGGCTCAATGAACACTGAAGCTTTCTTT. The gene calls are TRBV25-1 and TRBJ1-1; D gene unclear. The CDR3 is 15 amino acids. The V and J ends lost 10 bases and 0 bases respectively, with 18 bases between them. Per germline, CDR1 MGHDK and CDR2 SYGVNS. The full variable domain, its missing parts supplied by reference TRBV25-1 and TRBJ1-1, is EADIYQTPRYLVIGTGKKITLECSQTMGHDKMYWYQQDPGMELHLIHYSYGVNSTEKGDLSSESTVSRIRTEHFPLTLESARPSHTSQYLCATLPAGSMNTEAFFGQGTRLTVV.

The V call is TRBV5-1, the J call TRBJ1-4; D gene uncertain. The CDR3 is 14 residues long. V was cut by 4 bases and J by 8 bases, with 15 bases left in between. CDR1 is SGHRS and CDR2 is YFSETQ in the germline V gene. The CDR3 spells CASSKGGGEEKLFF. In nucleotides, the CDR3 is TGCGCCAGCAGCAAAGGAGGTGGAGAAGAAAAACTGTTTTTT.

The chain combines TRBV28 with TRBJ1-4, with D maybe TRBD1 (6 bases). Per the germline V gene, CDR1 is MDHEN and CDR2 is SYDVKM. CDR3 length equals 14 residues. Trimming took off 10 bases at V and 1 base at J, with 13 bases between the two ends. The CDR3 sequence is CATRPGVTNEKLFF. For the CDR3, the DNA is TGTGCCACCAGGCCAGGGGTAACTAATGAAAAACTGTTTTTT. The full variable domain, rest sourced from reference TRBV28 and TRBJ1-4, is DVKVTQSSRYLVKRTGEKVFLECVQDMDHENMFWYRQDPGLGLRLIYFSYDVKMKEKGDIPEGYSVSREKKERFSLILESASTNQTSMYLCATRPGVTNEKLFFGSGTQLSVL.

This sequence joins TRBV7-3 and TRBJ1-6, with 8 nucleotides matching TRBD1. Per the germline V gene, CDR1 is SGHTA and CDR2 is FQGTGA. CDR3 size: 17 residues. V trimming: 2 bases; J trimming: 8 bases; junction bases outside the gene matches: 11. The CDR3 DNA is TGTGCCAGCAGCTTACGTTCCGCGACAGGGGTTTATTCACCCCTCCACTTT. This sequence encodes CASSLRSATGVYSPLHF.

The rearrangement joins TRBV29-1 to TRBJ1-1; D gene ambiguous. V was clipped by 6 bases and J by 4 bases, with 6 bases between them. This CDR3 has 10 amino acids. The germline V gene has CDR1 SQVTM and CDR2 ANQGSEA. The CDR3 region is CSVVLTEAFF. The CDR3 DNA sequence: TGCAGCGTGGTACTCACTGAAGCTTTCTTT.

The rearrangement joins TRBV5-1 to TRBJ2-7, with TRBD1 matching 7 bases. The J segment lost 2 bases and the V segment lost 0 bases, leaving 8 bases of the junction unmatched. There are 16 residues in the CDR3. Germline V gene sequence: CDR1 SGHRS, CDR2 YFSETQ. DNA of the CDR3: TGCGCCAGCAGCTTGGGGACGGGACAGCTAACCTACGAGCAGTACTTC. The encoded protein is CASSLGTGQLTYEQYF.

The chain carries TRBV6-4 and TRBJ1-3; no firm D call. CDR1 and CDR2 from the germline V gene are MRHNA and SNTAGT. Between the trimmed V and J ends, which lost 7 bases and 4 bases, there was a span of 11 bases. The CDR3 spans 13 residues. CDR3 in amino acids: CASKPAGGNTIYF. CDR3 coding DNA: TGTGCCAGCAAGCCGGCAGGAGGAAACACCATATATTTT.

The rearrangement links TRBV28 to TRBJ1-3; perhaps TRBD1 as D (6 bases). CDR1 MDHEN and CDR2 SYDVKM come from the germline V gene. The CDR3 has 15 residues. V lost 3 bases and J 2 bases, leaving 11 bases between the germline ends. CDR3 coding DNA: TGTGCCAGCAGTTTCTCCTACAGGGCTGGAAACACCATATATTTT. Amino acid sequence: CASSFSYRAGNTIYF.

The rearrangement uses TRBV28 and TRBJ2-1, with D perhaps matching TRBD2 (7 bases). CDR1 is MDHEN, CDR2 SYDVKM, per germline. The CDR3 loop spans 14 amino acids. V was clipped by 8 bases and J by 4 bases, with 15 bases between them. The CDR3 DNA sequence: TGTGCCAGCGGGGGGGCGGCCCCATACAATGAGCAGTTCTTC. Translating gives CASGGAAPYNEQFF.

This rearrangement joins TRBV5-1 to TRBJ2-3; 13 nucleotides agree with TRBD2. V shed 0 bases and J 11 bases; nucleotides not matched to a gene: 6. The CDR3 spans 15 residues. CDR1 and CDR2 (germline): SGHRS, YFSETQ. CDR3 sequence: CASSLGLAGGMVQYF. CDR3 nucleotide sequence: TGCGCCAGCAGCTTGGGACTAGCGGGAGGTATGGTGCAGTATTTT.

Worth noting for this clone: Other DNA sequences from this sample encode an identical CDR3 as well. The CDR3 nucleotides are TGTGCCAGCAGCCTATCTAGTAACGAGCAGTACTTC. This translates into CASSLSSNEQYF. The V call is TRBV7-9, the J call TRBJ2-7, with D hard to call. CDR3 length: 12 amino acids. Trimming removed 5 bases from V and 5 bases from J, with 10 bases in between. Germline V lookup: CDR1 SEHNR, CDR2 FQNEAQ (reference sequence).

The rearrangement uses TRBV19 and TRBJ1-1; D is perhaps TRBD1 (6 bases). Germline V gene sequence: CDR1 LNHDA, CDR2 SQIVND (reference sequence). This CDR3 contains 16 residues. The V gene lost 5 bases and the J gene lost 3 bases, with 19 bases spanning the gap. The chain's CDR3 is CASSPHRSGGDTEAFF. The DNA of the CDR3 is TGTGCCAGTAGTCCGCACCGTTCGGGGGGCGACACTGAAGCTTTCTTT.

The J gene is TRBJ1-4, the V gene TRBV4-1, with a weak D call TRBD1 (5 bases). The CDR3 spans 16 residues. The germline V gene encodes CDR1 MGHRA and CDR2 YSYEKL. The ends were cut back, 3 bases at V and 5 bases at J, with 16 bases in the middle. CDR3 sequence reads: CASSQDGAGKNEKLFF. In DNA form, the CDR3 reads TGCGCCAGCAGCCAGGACGGGGCGGGAAAGAATGAAAAACTGTTTTTT.

As DNA, the CDR3 is TGTGCCAGCAGCTTCAGACGGAGGGGCACCTACAATGAGCAGTTCTTC. Translating it yields CASSFRRRGTYNEQFF. The V call is TRBV11-2, the J call TRBJ2-1; possibly TRBD2 for D (6 bases). CDR3 length: 16 residues. V lost 3 bases to trimming and J lost 2 bases, with 14 bases between them. Germline V gives CDR1 SGHAT, CDR2 FQNNGV.

The chain has TRBV9 and TRBJ2-2, with 8 positions matching TRBD1. Germline V gene sequence: CDR1 SGDLS, CDR2 YYNGEE. This CDR3 has 18 residues. With V trimmed by 4 bases and J by 5 bases, 16 bases remained unmatched. As DNA, the CDR3 is TGTGCCAGCAGCCCGCGCCGGATAGCAGGACAGGGTACCGGGGAGCTGTTTTTT. Its protein product is CASSPRRIAGQGTGELFF.

CDR3 sequence reads: CASSPGQGVNNSPLHF. The CDR3 DNA follows: TGCGCCAGCTCCCCGGGACAGGGGGTGAATAATTCACCCCTCCACTTT. This chain joins TRBV5-1 and TRBJ1-6; 11 nucleotides align to TRBD1. The junction had 8 bases not matched to a gene; V was cut back by 7 bases and J by 5 bases. CDR1 is SGHRS and CDR2 is YFSETQ in the germline V gene. The CDR3 runs 16 residues.

The chain links TRBV30 to TRBJ1-6, with 8 bases matching TRBD1. The CDR3 sequence is 13 residues long. CDR1 and CDR2 (germline): GTSNPN, SVGIG (reference sequence). The junction had 5 bases not matched to a gene; V was cut back by 8 bases and J by 5 bases. CDR3 in amino acids: CATQGADNSPLHF. The CDR3 DNA reads TGTGCCACCCAGGGGGCGGATAATTCACCCCTCCACTTT.